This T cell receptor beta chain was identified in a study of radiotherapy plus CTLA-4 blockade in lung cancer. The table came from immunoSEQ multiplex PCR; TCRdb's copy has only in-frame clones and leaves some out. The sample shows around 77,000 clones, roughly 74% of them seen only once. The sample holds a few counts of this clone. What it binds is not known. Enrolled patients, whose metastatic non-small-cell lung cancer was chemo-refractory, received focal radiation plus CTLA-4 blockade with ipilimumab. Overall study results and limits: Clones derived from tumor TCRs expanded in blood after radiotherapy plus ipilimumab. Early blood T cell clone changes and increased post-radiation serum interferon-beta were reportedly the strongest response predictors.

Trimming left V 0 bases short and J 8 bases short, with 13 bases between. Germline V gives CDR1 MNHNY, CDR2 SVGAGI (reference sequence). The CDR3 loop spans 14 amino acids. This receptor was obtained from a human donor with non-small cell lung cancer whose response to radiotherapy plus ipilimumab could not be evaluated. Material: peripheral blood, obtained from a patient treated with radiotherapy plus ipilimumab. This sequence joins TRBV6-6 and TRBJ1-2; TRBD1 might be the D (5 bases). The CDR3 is CASSYSTARSGYTF. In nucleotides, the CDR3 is TGTGCCAGCAGTTACTCGACAGCGAGGTCAGGCTACACCTTC.